The T cell receptor beta chain under discussion was sequenced for a study of CD8+CD57+ T cells in acquired aplastic anemia. The overall study: The sorted CD4+ and CD8+ cells yielded an average approximately 3.2 ug of DNA.

Study results and limitations: In common between the patients and the controls were some 28 CD8+ CDR3 sequences.

Note on this clonotype: No antigen is known for it. The junction differs from germline at one of its ends, possibly a read error.

CD8+CD57+ cell expansion had been shown by flow cytometry in patients chosen for sequencing. Both TCR beta VDJ combination and CDR3 sequence profiling were carried out. Genomic DNA was the template for this profiling. In TCRdb, the reads were re-called with MiXCR into one record per CDR3 protein. Counted here are approximately 470,000 distinct CDR3 sequences, about a third occurring once; the ten biggest clones make up roughly 0.8%. The sample comprised sorted CD4+, CD8+, or CD8+CD57+ T cells (not recorded which) from PBMCs. The TCR originated in a human donor with aplastic anemia.

The CDR3 sequence is CASSSGLAGGPSEQLF. CDR3 bases: TGCGCCAGCAGCTCGGGACTAGCGGGAGGGCCCAGTGAGCAGCTCTTC. The chain uses TRBV5-1 and TRBJ2-1; TRBD2 aligns across 16 bases. The CDR3 length is 16 residues. Germline V gene sequence: CDR1 SGHRS, CDR2 YFSETQ.